Given below is one T cell receptor beta chain in context. The target antigen is unknown. Unique molecular identifiers were present in the TCR beta cDNA libraries. Input of roughly 1 to 11 million T cells yielded around 500,000 cDNA molecules. From the PCR reads, TCRdb called clonotypes with MiXCR, one entry per CDR3 protein. The sample consists of around 710,000 distinct CDR3 sequences, approximately 44% of them appearing once. CDR3 length: 13 amino acids. V lost 6 bases, J lost 1 base, and 9 bases lay in between. Looked up from germline, CDR1 is MNHEY and CDR2 is SVGEGT. This record belongs to a study of post-analysis software for immune sequencing data. Points from the study as a whole: Samples prepared in the same batch strongly co-clustered by F measure. TRBV5-6, TRBV5-1 and TRBV20-1 were among about 5 TRBV segments more frequent in patients than controls. Among multiple sclerosis patients, normalized Chao1 diversity was significantly below that of controls.

Source material: blood. This TCR was sampled from a girl under 18 with multiple sclerosis. The rearrangement links TRBV6-2 or TRBV6-3 to TRBJ2-5; D is possibly TRBD1 (6 bases). This CDR3 is CASREDSQETQYF. The CDR3 DNA reads as TGTGCCAGCAGGGAGGACAGCCAAGAGACCCAGTACTTC.